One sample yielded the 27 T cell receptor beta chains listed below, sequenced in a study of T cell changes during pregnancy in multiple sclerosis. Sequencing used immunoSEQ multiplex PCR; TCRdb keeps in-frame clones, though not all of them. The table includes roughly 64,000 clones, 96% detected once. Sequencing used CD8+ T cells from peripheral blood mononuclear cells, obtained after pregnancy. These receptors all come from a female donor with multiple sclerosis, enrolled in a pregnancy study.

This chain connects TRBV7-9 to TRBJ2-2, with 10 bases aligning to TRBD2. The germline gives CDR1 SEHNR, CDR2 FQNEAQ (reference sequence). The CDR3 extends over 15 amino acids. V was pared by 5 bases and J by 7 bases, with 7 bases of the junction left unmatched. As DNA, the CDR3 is TGTGCCAGCAGCCCCGGGCTAGCGGGGGTCGGGGAGCTGTTTTTT. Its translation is CASSPGLAGVGELFF. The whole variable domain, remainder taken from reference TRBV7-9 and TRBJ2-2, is DTGVSQNPRHKITKRGQNVTFRCDPISEHNRLYWYRQTLGQGPEFLTYFQNEAQLEKSRLLSDRFSAERPKGSFSTLEIQRTEQGDSAMYLCASSPGLAGVGELFFGEGSRLTVL.

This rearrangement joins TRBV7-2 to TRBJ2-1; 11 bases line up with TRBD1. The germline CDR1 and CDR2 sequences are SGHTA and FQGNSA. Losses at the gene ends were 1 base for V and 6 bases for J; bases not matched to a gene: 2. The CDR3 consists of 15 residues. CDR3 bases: TGTGCCAGCAGCTTAGGGGACAGGGGGATCAATGAGCAGTTCTTC. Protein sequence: CASSLGDRGINEQFF.

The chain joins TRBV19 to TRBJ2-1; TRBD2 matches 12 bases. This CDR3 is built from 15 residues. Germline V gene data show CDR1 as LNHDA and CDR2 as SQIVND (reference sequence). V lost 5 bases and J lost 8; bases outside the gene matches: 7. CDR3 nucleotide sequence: TGTGCCAGTAGTCTCCGACTAGCGGGAGTCGATGAGCAGTTCTTC. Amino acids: CASSLRLAGVDEQFF.

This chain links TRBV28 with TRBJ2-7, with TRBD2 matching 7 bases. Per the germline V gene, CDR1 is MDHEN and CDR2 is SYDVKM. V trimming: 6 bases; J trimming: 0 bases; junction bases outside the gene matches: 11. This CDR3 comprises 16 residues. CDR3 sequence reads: CASSPPGLRTSYEQYF. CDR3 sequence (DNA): TGTGCCAGCAGCCCCCCGGGACTAAGAACCTCCTACGAGCAGTACTTC.

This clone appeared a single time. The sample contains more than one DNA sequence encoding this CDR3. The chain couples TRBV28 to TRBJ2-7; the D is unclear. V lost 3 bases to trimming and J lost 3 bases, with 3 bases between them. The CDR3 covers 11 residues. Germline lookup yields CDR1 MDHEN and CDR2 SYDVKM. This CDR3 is CASSFSYEQYF. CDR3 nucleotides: TGTGCCAGCAGTTTTAGCTACGAGCAGTACTTC.

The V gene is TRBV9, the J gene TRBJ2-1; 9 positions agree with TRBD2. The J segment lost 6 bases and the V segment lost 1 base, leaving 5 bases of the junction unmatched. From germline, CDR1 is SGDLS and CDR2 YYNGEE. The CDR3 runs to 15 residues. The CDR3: CASSVSLAGSNEQFF. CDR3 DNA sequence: TGTGCCAGCAGCGTAAGTCTAGCGGGAAGCAATGAGCAGTTCTTC.

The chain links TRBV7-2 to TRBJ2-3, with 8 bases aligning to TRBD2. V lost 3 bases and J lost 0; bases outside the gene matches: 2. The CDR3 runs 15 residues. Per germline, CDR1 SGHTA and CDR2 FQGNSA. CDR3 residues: CASSFGLASTDTQYF. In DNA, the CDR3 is TGTGCCAGCAGCTTCGGACTAGCAAGCACAGATACGCAGTATTTT.

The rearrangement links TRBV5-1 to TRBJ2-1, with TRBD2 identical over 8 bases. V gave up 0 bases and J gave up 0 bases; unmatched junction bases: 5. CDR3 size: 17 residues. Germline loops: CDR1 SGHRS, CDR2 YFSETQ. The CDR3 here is CASSLAAGVPSYNEQFF. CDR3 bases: TGCGCCAGCAGCTTGGCAGCGGGAGTCCCCTCCTACAATGAGCAGTTCTTC. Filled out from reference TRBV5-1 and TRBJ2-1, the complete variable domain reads KAGVTQTPRYLIKTRGQQVTLSCSPISGHRSVSWYQQTPGQGLQFLFEYFSETQRNKGNFPGRFSGRQFSNSRSEMNVSTLELGDSALYLCASSLAAGVPSYNEQFFGPGTRLTVL.

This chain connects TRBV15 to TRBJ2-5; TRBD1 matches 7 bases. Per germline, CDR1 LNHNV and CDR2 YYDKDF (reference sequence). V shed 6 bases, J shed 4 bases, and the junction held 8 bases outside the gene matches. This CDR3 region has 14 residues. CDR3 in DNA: TGTGCCACCAGTAGACAGGGCCTTACAGAGACCCAGTACTTC. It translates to CATSRQGLTETQYF.

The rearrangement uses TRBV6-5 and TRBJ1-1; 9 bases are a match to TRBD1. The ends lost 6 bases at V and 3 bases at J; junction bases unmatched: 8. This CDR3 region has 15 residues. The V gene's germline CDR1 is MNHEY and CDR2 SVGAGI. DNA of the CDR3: TGTGCCAGCAGCCTTTCCGGGACAGGGTACACTGAAGCTTTCTTT. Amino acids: CASSLSGTGYTEAFF.

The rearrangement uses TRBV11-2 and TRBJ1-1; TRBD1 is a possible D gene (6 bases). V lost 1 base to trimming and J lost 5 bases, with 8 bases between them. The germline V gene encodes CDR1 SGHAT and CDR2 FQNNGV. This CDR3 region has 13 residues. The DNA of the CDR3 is TGTGCCAGCAGCTTAGGTCAGGGGACTGAAGCTTTCTTT. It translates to CASSLGQGTEAFF.

CDR3 protein: CASSDNRYEQYF. CDR3 in DNA: TGTGCCAGCAGTGATAACAGATACGAGCAGTACTTC. This rearrangement joins TRBV2 to TRBJ2-7, with D uncertain. Trimming stripped 3 bases from V and 4 bases from J, with 7 bases between. CDR1 is SNHLY and CDR2 is FYNNEI in the germline V gene. The CDR3 runs 12 residues.

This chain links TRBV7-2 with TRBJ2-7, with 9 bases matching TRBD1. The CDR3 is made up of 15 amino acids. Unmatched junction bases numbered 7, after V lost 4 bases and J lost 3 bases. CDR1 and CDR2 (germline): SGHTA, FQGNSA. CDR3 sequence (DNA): TGTGCCAGCAGCTCAACCGGGACAGGGTTCTACGAGCAGTACTTC. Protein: CASSSTGTGFYEQYF.

The DNA of the CDR3 is TGTGCCAGCAGTGAATCGAGTAGCAGATACCCCTACGAGCAGTACTTC. Translating gives CASSESSSRYPYEQYF. The chain links TRBV6-1 to TRBJ2-7; unclear D gene. The germline V and J ends were trimmed by 2 bases and 2 bases, with 16 bases remaining between them. The V gene's germline CDR1 is MNHNS and CDR2 SASEGT. This CDR3 contains 16 residues.

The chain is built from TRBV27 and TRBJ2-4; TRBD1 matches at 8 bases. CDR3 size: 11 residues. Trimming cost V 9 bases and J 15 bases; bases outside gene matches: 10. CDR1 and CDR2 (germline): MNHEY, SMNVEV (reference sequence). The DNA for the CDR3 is TGTGCCAGACTAAGGACAGGGTTGCGGTACTTC. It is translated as CARLRTGLRYF.

CDR3 sequence reads: CASSQGFGGWPQHF. The CDR3 bases are TGCGCCAGCAGCCAAGGGTTCGGCGGGTGGCCCCAGCATTTT. The rearrangement joins TRBV4-1 to TRBJ1-5; D not certain. V lost 1 base and J 9 bases, leaving 13 bases between the germline ends. The CDR3 spans 14 residues. Per germline, CDR1 MGHRA and CDR2 YSYEKL.

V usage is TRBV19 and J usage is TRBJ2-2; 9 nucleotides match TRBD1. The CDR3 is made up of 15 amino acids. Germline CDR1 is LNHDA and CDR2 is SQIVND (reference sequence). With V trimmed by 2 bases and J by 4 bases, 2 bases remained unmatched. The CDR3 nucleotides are TGTGCCAGTAGTATAACAGGGGGCATCACCGGGGAGCTGTTTTTT. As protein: CASSITGGITGELFF.

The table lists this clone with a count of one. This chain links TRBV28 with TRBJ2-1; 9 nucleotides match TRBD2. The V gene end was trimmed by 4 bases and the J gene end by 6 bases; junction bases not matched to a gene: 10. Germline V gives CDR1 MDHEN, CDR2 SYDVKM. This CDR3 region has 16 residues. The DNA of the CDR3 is TGTGCCAGCAGTTCCGTAGCGGGAGTGAACCGCAATGAGCAGTTCTTC. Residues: CASSSVAGVNRNEQFF.

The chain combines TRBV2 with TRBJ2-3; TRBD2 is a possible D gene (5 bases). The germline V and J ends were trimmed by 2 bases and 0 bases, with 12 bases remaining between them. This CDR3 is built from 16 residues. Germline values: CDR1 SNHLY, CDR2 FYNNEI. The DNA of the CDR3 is TGTGCCAGCAGTGAATCATTTGGCGGGAGCACAGATACGCAGTATTTT. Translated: CASSESFGGSTDTQYF. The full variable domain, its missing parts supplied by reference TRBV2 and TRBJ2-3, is EPEVTQTPSHQVTQMGQEVILRCVPISNHLYFYWYRQILGQKVEFLVSFYNNEISEKSEIFDDQFSVERPDGSNFTLKIRSTKLEDSAMYFCASSESFGGSTDTQYFGPGTRLTVL.

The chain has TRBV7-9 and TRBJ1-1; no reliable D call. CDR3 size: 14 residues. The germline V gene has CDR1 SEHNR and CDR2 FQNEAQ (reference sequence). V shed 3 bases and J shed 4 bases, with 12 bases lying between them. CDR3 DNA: TGTGCCAGCAGCTTTGGCCCCGGAGCCACTGAAGCTTTCTTT. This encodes CASSFGPGATEAFF.

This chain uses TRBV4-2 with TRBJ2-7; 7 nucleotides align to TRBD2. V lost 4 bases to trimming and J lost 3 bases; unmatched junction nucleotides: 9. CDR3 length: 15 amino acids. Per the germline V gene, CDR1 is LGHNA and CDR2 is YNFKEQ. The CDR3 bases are TGTGCCAGCAGCCCAGGGACTACAACGGGCTACGAGCAGTACTTC. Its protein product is CASSPGTTTGYEQYF.

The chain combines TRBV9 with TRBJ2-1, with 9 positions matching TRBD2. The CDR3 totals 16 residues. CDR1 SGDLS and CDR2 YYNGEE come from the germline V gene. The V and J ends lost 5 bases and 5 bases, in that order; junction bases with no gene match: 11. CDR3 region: CASSAGTSNYHNEQFF. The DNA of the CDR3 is TGTGCCAGCAGTGCCGGGACTAGCAACTATCACAATGAGCAGTTCTTC.

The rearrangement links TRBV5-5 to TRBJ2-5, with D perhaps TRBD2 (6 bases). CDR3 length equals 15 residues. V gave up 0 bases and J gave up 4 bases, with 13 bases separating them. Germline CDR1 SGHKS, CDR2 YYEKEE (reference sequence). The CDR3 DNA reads TGTGCCAGCAGCTTGGATCCGGGAGCGGGAGAGACCCAGTACTTC. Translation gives CASSLDPGAGETQYF.

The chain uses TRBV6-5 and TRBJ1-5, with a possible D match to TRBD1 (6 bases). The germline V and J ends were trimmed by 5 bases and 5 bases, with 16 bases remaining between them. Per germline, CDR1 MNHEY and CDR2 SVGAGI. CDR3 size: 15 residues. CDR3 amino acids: CASSPGTFGDQPQHF. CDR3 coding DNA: TGTGCCAGCAGTCCCGGGACATTCGGGGATCAGCCCCAGCATTTT.

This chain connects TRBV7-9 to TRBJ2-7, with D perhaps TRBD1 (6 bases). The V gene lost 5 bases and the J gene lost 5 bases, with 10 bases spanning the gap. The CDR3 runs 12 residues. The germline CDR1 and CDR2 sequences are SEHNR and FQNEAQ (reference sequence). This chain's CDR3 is CASSVQGNEQYF. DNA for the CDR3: TGTGCCAGCAGCGTCCAGGGGAACGAGCAGTACTTC.

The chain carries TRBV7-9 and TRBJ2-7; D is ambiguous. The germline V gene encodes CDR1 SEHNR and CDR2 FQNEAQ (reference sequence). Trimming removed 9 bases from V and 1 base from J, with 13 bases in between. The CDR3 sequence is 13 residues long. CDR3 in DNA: TGTGCCAGTTCAGGAACAGAGTCCTACGAGCAGTACTTC. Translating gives CASSGTESYEQYF. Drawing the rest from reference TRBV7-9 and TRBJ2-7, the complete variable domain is DTGVSQNPRHKITKRGQNVTFRCDPISEHNRLYWYRQTLGQGPEFLTYFQNEAQLEKSRLLSDRFSAERPKGSFSTLEIQRTEQGDSAMYLCASSGTESYEQYFGPGTRLTVT.

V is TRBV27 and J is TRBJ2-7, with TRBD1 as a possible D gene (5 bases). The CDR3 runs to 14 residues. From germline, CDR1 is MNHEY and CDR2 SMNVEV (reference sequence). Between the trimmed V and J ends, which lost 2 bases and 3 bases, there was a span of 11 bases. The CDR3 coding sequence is TGTGCCAGCAGTTTACTGGACAAACTCTACGAGCAGTACTTC. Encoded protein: CASSLLDKLYEQYF.